These 31 T cell receptor beta chains share one sample of origin, sequenced in a study of cytomegalovirus exposure and HLA in healthy donors. Primers: 60 Vbeta forward and 13 Jbeta reverse. Assay: immunoSEQ multiplex PCR; the TCRdb copy retains only in-frame clones and omits some. The profile covers 150,000 or so clones, with 75% appearing a single time and over 9% taken by the ten largest. Material for sequencing was PBMCs. The receptor source for this set is a man aged 18 to 29 in good health and CMV-seropositive.

Concerning this clone itself: A junction end diverges from the germline sequence, so it may reflect a read error. The chain couples TRBV27 to TRBJ2-1; the D is unclear. Germline values: CDR1 MNHEY, CDR2 SMNVEV (reference sequence). The CDR3 extends over 11 amino acids. The CDR3 bases are TGTGCCAGCAGTTCCTTCAATGAGCAGTTCTTC. It is translated as CASSSFNEQFF.

The chain links TRBV27 to TRBJ1-5; possibly TRBD1 for D (5 bases). The CDR3 is 15 residues long. CDR1 MNHEY and CDR2 SMNVEV come from the germline V gene (reference sequence). V dropped 3 bases and J dropped 0 bases, with 9 bases sitting between them. CDR3 in amino acids: CASSLFQGSNQPQHF. The CDR3 DNA sequence: TGTGCCAGCAGTTTGTTTCAGGGTAGCAATCAGCCCCAGCATTTT.

V usage is TRBV6-1 and J usage is TRBJ2-7, with D tentatively TRBD2 (5 bases). This CDR3 is 14 amino acids long. Trimming cost V 2 bases and J 3 bases, with 11 bases left between them. Germline V gene data show CDR1 as MNHNS and CDR2 as SASEGT. This chain's CDR3 is CASSETPGDYEQYF. For the CDR3, the DNA is TGTGCCAGCAGTGAAACCCCCGGGGACTACGAGCAGTACTTC.

This clone was detected only a few times. The chain's CDR3 is CASSQDIPGLDSEQFF. The CDR3 DNA follows: TGTGCCAGCAGCCAAGATATTCCTGGACTAGATTCTGAGCAGTTCTTC. The chain carries TRBV4-2 and TRBJ2-1, with 7 nucleotides matching TRBD2. The CDR3 totals 16 residues. V lost 0 bases, J lost 9 bases, and 11 bases stayed unmatched. Per germline, CDR1 LGHNA and CDR2 YNFKEQ.

CDR3 amino acids: CASSGRGTTGELFF. CDR3 nucleotide sequence: TGCGCCAGCTCGGGGCGGGGGACCACCGGGGAGCTGTTTTTT. The chain links TRBV5-1 to TRBJ2-2; TRBD2 matches 7 bases. CDR3 length: 14 residues. V lost 7 bases and J lost 4; bases outside the gene matches: 7. Germline V gives CDR1 SGHRS, CDR2 YFSETQ.

This rearrangement joins TRBV5-6 to TRBJ1-3; the D gene is possibly TRBD1 (5 bases). This CDR3 is built from 18 residues. Germline CDR1 reads SGHDT; CDR2 reads YYEEEE. V lost 1 base to trimming and J lost 0 bases, with 17 bases between them. CDR3 protein: CASSLYRAGRISGNTIYF. The CDR3 region has the DNA TGTGCCAGCAGCTTGTATAGGGCAGGGAGGATCTCTGGAAACACCATATATTTT.

The genes are TRBV5-8 and TRBJ1-2; D is unresolved. The CDR3 has 13 residues. The V gene's germline CDR1 is SGHTS and CDR2 YDEGEE. The V and J ends lost 0 bases and 4 bases respectively, with 7 bases between them. In nucleotides, the CDR3 is TGTGCCAGCAGCTTGGTATCTGTCTATGGCTACACCTTC. This codes for CASSLVSVYGYTF. Full variable domain (remainder filled in from reference TRBV5-8 and TRBJ1-2): EAGVTQSPTHLIKTRGQQATLRCSPISGHTSVYWYQQALGLGLQFLLWYDEGEERNRGNFPPRFSGRQFPNYSSELNVNALELEDSALYLCASSLVSVYGYTFGSGTRLTVV.

This clone has just a few counts. CDR3 bases: TGTGCCAGTAGTAGGGGAGGGACACCAGATACGCAGTATTTT. Amino acid sequence: CASSRGGTPDTQYF. The chain employs TRBV19 and TRBJ2-3; tentatively, D is TRBD2 (7 bases). Germline-derived CDR1 and CDR2 are LNHDA and SQIVND (reference sequence). The ends were cut back, 4 bases at V and 4 bases at J, with 12 bases in the middle. This CDR3 has 14 amino acids.

This chain links TRBV19 with TRBJ2-1; D gene uncertain. Trimming removed 5 bases from V and 0 bases from J, with 8 bases in between. The germline V gene encodes CDR1 LNHDA and CDR2 SQIVND (reference sequence). This CDR3 is 14 amino acids long. CDR3 protein: CASSPLDSYNEQFF. The CDR3 nucleotides are TGTGCCAGTAGTCCCCTAGACTCCTACAATGAGCAGTTCTTC.

CDR3: CAWSEVNEAFF. For the CDR3, the DNA is TGTGCCTGGAGCGAGGTGAATGAAGCTTTCTTT. V and J are TRBV30 and TRBJ1-1; D remains ambiguous. Germline V gives CDR1 GTSNPN, CDR2 SVGIG (reference sequence). The CDR3 is 11 amino acids. V lost 3 bases and J lost 7, with 9 bases in between.

This chain links TRBV10-3 with TRBJ2-7; 12 positions match TRBD2. Per the germline V gene, CDR1 is ENHRY and CDR2 is SYGVKD. CDR3 length: 17 amino acids. V shed 2 bases, J shed 5 bases, and the junction held 10 bases outside the gene matches. Here the CDR3 reads CAISEPPTSGSIDEQYF. The DNA of the CDR3 is TGTGCCATCAGTGAGCCCCCGACTAGCGGGAGTATCGACGAGCAGTACTTC.

J is TRBJ1-2 and V is TRBV25-1, with D unclear. V gave up 1 base and J gave up 3 bases, with 9 bases separating them. The CDR3 totals 14 residues. CDR1 is MGHDK and CDR2 is SYGVNS in the germline V gene. The CDR3 bases are TGTGCCAGCAGTGAATCGGGGTCGCACTATGGCTACACCTTC. It yields the protein CASSESGSHYGYTF.

This clone occurred a few times. The V gene is TRBV7-6, the J gene TRBJ1-1; D not resolved. CDR1 and CDR2 from the germline V gene are SGHVS and FNYEAQ. V dropped 1 base and J dropped 2 bases, with 11 bases sitting between them. The CDR3 is 15 residues long. The DNA of the CDR3 is TGTGCCAGCAGCTTAGGATCCGGGTTCAACACTGAAGCTTTCTTT. As protein: CASSLGSGFNTEAFF.

The chain recombines TRBV18 with TRBJ2-2, with D perhaps matching TRBD2 (8 bases). The CDR3 spans 17 residues. V was shortened by 6 bases and J by 0 bases, with 17 bases between the two germline ends. CDR1 and CDR2 from the germline V gene are KGHSH and LQKENI. The CDR3 reads CASSTIAGQPNTGELFF. CDR3 coding DNA: TGTGCCAGCTCGACAATAGCGGGACAGCCGAACACCGGGGAGCTGTTTTTT.

The rearrangement joins TRBV9 to TRBJ2-3; D is possibly TRBD2 (6 bases). The CDR3 spans 13 residues. Germline values: CDR1 SGDLS, CDR2 YYNGEE. Trimming took off 3 bases at V and 2 bases at J, with 7 bases between the two ends. The CDR3, as DNA: TGTGCCAGCAGCGCGGGGGTCACAGATACGCAGTATTTT. Residues: CASSAGVTDTQYF.

The rearrangement uses TRBV27 and TRBJ2-7, with a weak D call TRBD1 (6 bases). Germline lookup yields CDR1 MNHEY and CDR2 SMNVEV (reference sequence). V shed 0 bases and J shed 6 bases, with 9 bases lying between them. The CDR3 is 13 amino acids. CDR3 amino acids: CASSLSRGGEQYF. CDR3 DNA: TGTGCCAGCAGTTTATCTCGAGGGGGCGAGCAGTACTTC.

The chain uses TRBV9 and TRBJ2-2, with D possibly being TRBD1 (5 bases). Germline V gives CDR1 SGDLS, CDR2 YYNGEE. Between the trimmed V and J ends, which lost 1 base and 3 bases, there was a span of 19 bases. The CDR3 has 18 amino acids. CDR3 sequence: CASSVPDKGWQDTGELFF. The CDR3 DNA sequence: TGTGCCAGCAGCGTACCGGACAAGGGGTGGCAGGACACCGGGGAGCTGTTTTTT. Full variable domain (missing parts from reference TRBV9 and TRBJ2-2): DSGVTQTPKHLITATGQRVTLRCSPRSGDLSVYWYQQSLDQGLQFLIQYYNGEERAKGNILERFSAQQFPDLHSELNLSSLELGDSALYFCASSVPDKGWQDTGELFFGEGSRLTVL.

The chain links TRBV7-9 to TRBJ1-4, with unresolved D. V was cut by 1 base and J by 4 bases, with 13 bases left in between. CDR3 length: 16 residues. Germline V gene sequence: CDR1 SEHNR, CDR2 FQNEAQ (reference sequence). CDR3: CASSLDRSRRNEKLFF. The CDR3, as DNA: TGTGCCAGCAGCTTAGACCGGTCTAGACGTAATGAAAAACTGTTTTTT.

The gene calls are TRBV6-1 and TRBJ1-5; 9 nucleotides match TRBD1. Germline CDR1 reads MNHNS; CDR2 reads SASEGT. The V gene end was trimmed by 7 bases and the J gene end by 6 bases; junction bases not matched to a gene: 7. This CDR3 spans 14 amino acids. The CDR3 spells CASNHRDRVQPQHF. The CDR3 coding sequence is TGTGCCAGCAATCACCGGGACAGGGTTCAGCCCCAGCATTTT.

The V call is TRBV11-1, the J call TRBJ2-1; D not resolved. Germline V CDR1 and CDR2: SGHAT, FQDESV (reference sequence). There are 14 residues in the CDR3. V lost 3 bases to trimming and J lost 2 bases, with 8 bases between them. The CDR3, as DNA: TGTGCCAGCAGCTTGGGCAGCACCTACAATGAGCAGTTCTTC. It translates to CASSLGSTYNEQFF.

This clone came up once. As DNA, the CDR3 is TGTGCCAGCAGGGAGACCGACAGGGGGCATGGCTACACCTTC. Protein product: CASRETDRGHGYTF. The chain uses TRBV6-1 and TRBJ1-2; TRBD1 agrees at 10 bases. V lost 6 bases, J lost 6 bases, and 7 bases stayed unmatched. Germline V gene data show CDR1 as MNHNS and CDR2 as SASEGT. This CDR3 region has 14 residues.

This rearrangement joins TRBV4-1 to TRBJ2-3; a possible D gene is TRBD2 (5 bases). CDR1 is MGHRA, CDR2 YSYEKL, per germline. Deletions cut 4 bases from V and 5 bases from J, with 10 bases between. The CDR3 loop spans 13 amino acids. This CDR3 is CASSPARGDTQYF. DNA for the CDR3: TGCGCCAGCAGCCCCGCCCGGGGAGATACGCAGTATTTT.

J is TRBJ2-3 and V is TRBV5-5, with D maybe TRBD1 (5 bases). The CDR3 has 12 residues. Deletions cut 4 bases from V and 11 bases from J, with 14 bases between. Looked up from germline, CDR1 is SGHKS and CDR2 is YYEKEE (reference sequence). CDR3 protein: CASSPGQGMQYF. The CDR3 region has the DNA TGTGCCAGCAGCCCCGGACAAGGGATGCAGTATTTT.

The rearrangement uses TRBV7-9 and TRBJ2-1; TRBD2 matches at 13 bases. Germline V lookup: CDR1 SEHNR, CDR2 FQNEAQ (reference sequence). Unmatched junction bases numbered 14, after V lost 0 bases and J lost 9 bases. The CDR3 sequence is 19 residues long. The CDR3 region has the DNA TGTGCCAGCAGCTTAGCCCCAACTATCACTAGCGGGAGGGCCGGTGAGCAGTTCTTC. Its protein is CASSLAPTITSGRAGEQFF.

The CDR3 region is CASAHWGLAGGWSSYNEQFF. In nucleotides, the CDR3 is TGTGCCAGCGCACACTGGGGCCTAGCGGGAGGGTGGAGCTCCTACAATGAGCAGTTCTTC. This chain joins TRBV27 and TRBJ2-1, with 12 bases aligning to TRBD2. The trim removed 8 bases at V and 0 bases at J, leaving 17 bases unmatched. In germline, CDR1 is MNHEY, CDR2 SMNVEV (reference sequence). The CDR3 has 20 residues.

CDR3 residues: CASSQRDTSYNEQFF. CDR3 nucleotides: TGCGCCAGCAGCCAAAGGGACACCTCCTACAATGAGCAGTTCTTC. J is TRBJ2-1 and V is TRBV5-1, with D perhaps TRBD1 (6 bases). This CDR3 comprises 15 residues. Germline CDR1 and CDR2: SGHRS and YFSETQ. The ends were cut back, 4 bases at V and 0 bases at J, with 11 bases in the middle. Based on the CDR3 plus reference TRBV5-1 and TRBJ2-1, the full variable domain is KAGVTQTPRYLIKTRGQQVTLSCSPISGHRSVSWYQQTPGQGLQFLFEYFSETQRNKGNFPGRFSGRQFSNSRSEMNVSTLELGDSALYLCASSQRDTSYNEQFFGPGTRLTVL.

By sample share, this clone is medium-sized. The V and J genes are TRBV7-9 and TRBJ1-4; the match to TRBD1 covers 11 bases. The CDR3 sequence is 17 residues long. Losses at the gene ends were 5 bases for V and 0 bases for J; bases not matched to a gene: 5. Per the germline V gene, CDR1 is SEHNR and CDR2 is FQNEAQ (reference sequence). Here the CDR3 reads CASSKGTGGSTNEKLFF. The CDR3 bases are TGTGCCAGCAGCAAAGGGACAGGGGGTTCAACTAATGAAAAACTGTTTTTT. Full variable domain (remainder filled in from reference TRBV7-9 and TRBJ1-4): DTGVSQNPRHKITKRGQNVTFRCDPISEHNRLYWYRQTLGQGPEFLTYFQNEAQLEKSRLLSDRFSAERPKGSFSTLEIQRTEQGDSAMYLCASSKGTGGSTNEKLFFGSGTQLSVL.

This rearrangement joins TRBV9 to TRBJ2-7; 15 bases are a match to TRBD2. Unmatched junction bases numbered 7, after V lost 3 bases and J lost 0 bases. Germline values: CDR1 SGDLS, CDR2 YYNGEE. CDR3 length: 18 residues. The CDR3 bases are TGTGCCAGCAGCGGAGGGACTAGCGGGAGGCATAGCTCCTACGAGCAGTACTTC. It specifies CASSGGTSGRHSSYEQYF.

This clone was seen a single time. The chain employs TRBV5-5 and TRBJ2-1; unclear D gene. The germline V and J ends were trimmed by 2 bases and 7 bases, with 7 bases remaining between them. CDR3 length: 12 residues. CDR1 and CDR2 (germline): SGHKS, YYEKEE (reference sequence). DNA of the CDR3: TGTGCCAGCAGCTTATGGAGAAATGAGCAGTTCTTC. Translating it yields CASSLWRNEQFF.

V gene TRBV14 combines with J gene TRBJ2-1, with 8 bases aligning to TRBD2. From germline, CDR1 is SGHDN and CDR2 FVKESK. The CDR3 consists of 17 residues. The V gene end was trimmed by 1 base and the J gene end by 7 bases; junction bases not matched to a gene: 12. CDR3 sequence: CASSQVRLAGLGNEQFF. The CDR3, as DNA: TGTGCCAGCAGCCAAGTCAGGCTAGCGGGTTTGGGGAATGAGCAGTTCTTC.

V gene TRBV4-1 combines with J gene TRBJ1-4; D gene ambiguous. The CDR3 runs 14 residues. CDR1 and CDR2 (germline): MGHRA, YSYEKL. The V end lost 2 bases, the J end lost 5 bases, and 9 bases lay between the germline ends. The CDR3 here is CASSQFNNNEKLFF. The CDR3 DNA follows: TGCGCCAGCAGCCAATTTAACAACAATGAAAAACTGTTTTTT.